Listed here is a single TCR beta chain. The antigen remains unidentified. This entry comes from a study of CD8+ T cells in alopecia areata. Study-wide results and limits: Patients showed less clear TCR sequence sharing than mice, possibly partly because of HLA diversity. Elevated clonality characterized lesional scalp relative to normal scalp, particularly in alopecia totalis/universalis.

cDNA reverse transcribed from extracted RNA served as the sequencing template. TCRdb keeps only in-frame clones here, not all; method: immunoSEQ multiplex PCR. The sample contains 150,000 to 200,000 clones, 45% to 60% of which appear only once. CDR1 and CDR2 (germline): SQVTM, ANQGSEA. This CDR3 comprises 14 residues. Unmatched junction bases numbered 5, after V lost 7 bases and J lost 2 bases. The sample taken for sequencing was CD4+ T cells sorted from blood. This chain connects TRBV29-1 to TRBJ2-2, with TRBD1 matching 9 bases. The receptor was derived from a human donor in good health. For the CDR3, the DNA is TGCAGCGCTGGGGACAGGGCCAACACCGGGGAGCTGTTTTTT. It is translated as CSAGDRANTGELFF.